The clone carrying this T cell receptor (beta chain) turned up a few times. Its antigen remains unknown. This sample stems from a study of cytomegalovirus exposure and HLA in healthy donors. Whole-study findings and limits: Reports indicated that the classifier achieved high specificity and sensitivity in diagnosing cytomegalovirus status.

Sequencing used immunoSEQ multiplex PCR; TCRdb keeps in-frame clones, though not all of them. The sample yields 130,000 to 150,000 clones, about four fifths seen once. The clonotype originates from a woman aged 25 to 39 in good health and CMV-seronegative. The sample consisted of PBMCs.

The CDR3 bases are TGCGCCAGCAGGGACAGGCAAGATCAGCCCCAGCATTTT. This translates into CASRDRQDQPQHF. The chain employs TRBV10-2 and TRBJ1-5; 7 positions agree with TRBD1. This CDR3 has 13 amino acids. V shed 6 bases and J 5 bases; nucleotides not matched to a gene: 4. CDR1 is WSHSY, CDR2 SAAADI, per germline.